This T cell receptor beta chain emerged from a study of PD-L1 blockade in urothelial cancer. Findings and limits, study-wide: Below-median pretreatment blood TCR clonality predicted better survival.

As for time point: peripheral blood 6 weeks after treatment start. Urothelial carcinoma affected the patients, and it was locally advanced or metastatic. This clone was observed a few times. Its antigen is currently unknown. V lost 4 bases and J lost 5, with 12 bases in between. Germline V CDR1 and CDR2: SGHRS, YFSETQ. This CDR3 contains 14 residues. TCRdb's table, derived via immunoSEQ multiplex PCR, lists solely in-frame clones and lacks some. The table shows about 76,000 clones, with less than 95% occurring only once. The material was PBMCs, obtained around atezolizumab (anti-PD-L1) treatment. The J gene is TRBJ2-2, the V gene TRBV5-1; D may be TRBD1 (6 bases). The receptor was derived from an elderly woman with urothelial cancer. The CDR3 sequence is CASSRTDLTGELFF. The CDR3 coding sequence is TGCGCCAGCAGCCGGACAGACCTAACCGGGGAGCTGTTTTTT.